This entry concerns a single T cell receptor (beta chain). These data come from a study of OX40 agonist ivuxolimab in advanced cancers. The wider study: Ivuxolimab, an agonistic anti-OX40 (CD134) antibody, was given to patients.

Germline loops: CDR1 LNHDA, CDR2 SQIVND (reference sequence). The trim removed 5 bases at V and 3 bases at J, leaving 8 bases unmatched. This CDR3 comprises 15 residues. Data came from immunoSEQ multiplex PCR; TCRdb stores just in-frame clones and leaves some out. The sample lists under 75,000 clones, around 82% occurring once. The chain joins TRBV19 to TRBJ1-1, with 8 bases aligning to TRBD1. The sequencing used CD4+ or CD8+ T cells sorted from blood, collected in a trial of the OX40 agonist ivuxolimab. This TCR derives from an adult with an advanced solid tumor such as melanoma, head and neck, liver or kidney cancer. CDR3 DNA sequence: TGTGCCAGTAGTCCTTTAGACAGGGGTTACACTGAAGCTTTCTTT. This gives the protein CASSPLDRGYTEAFF.